The T cell receptor (beta chain) under discussion was sequenced for a study of cytotoxic CD8 clonotypes in ibrutinib-treated CLL. Study at large: The patients, under 13 relapsed/refractory and approximately 14 treatment-naive, included around 17 who were IGHV unmutated. A mean of roughly 250,000 productive templates and about 88,000 productive rearrangements was obtained per sample. Notes on the study in general: At baseline, clonality was higher than in age-matched healthy donors and correlated with CD8+ counts. Clonality increased at ibrutinib response and stayed stable in sustained remission. At progression, however, it fell back toward baseline.

Generated by immunoSEQ multiplex PCR, the TCRdb table keeps only in-frame clones and is missing some. The table has 5,500 or so clones, about two thirds seen once; the top ten hold approximately 44%. CDR3 length equals 13 residues. The germline V and J ends were trimmed by 9 bases and 6 bases, with 15 bases remaining between them. The V gene's germline CDR1 is LNHDA and CDR2 SQIVND (reference sequence). Points on this clone: Its target is not known.

The chain links TRBV19 to TRBJ2-1; D remains ambiguous. The clonotype originates from a human donor with chronic lymphocytic leukemia. This specimen consisted of PBMCs, obtained before ibrutinib treatment. The CDR3: CASRHPPRNEQFF. The CDR3 DNA reads as TGTGCCAGCCGACACCCCCCTCGCAATGAGCAGTTCTTC.